A single sample gave rise to the 10 T cell receptor beta chains below, sequenced in a study of cytomegalovirus exposure and HLA in healthy donors. The PCR used 60 Vbeta and 13 Jbeta primers. Libraries were prepared by immunoSEQ multiplex PCR; TCRdb keeps only in-frame clonotypes and omits some of them. The sample has about 120,000 clones; approximately 82% are singletons. The specimen was PBMCs. These receptors came from a young man in good health and CMV-seropositive.

The chain employs TRBV19 and TRBJ2-7, with D maybe TRBD1 (6 bases). Looked up from germline, CDR1 is LNHDA and CDR2 is SQIVND (reference sequence). Trimming shortened V by 6 bases and J by 4 bases, and 19 bases separated the two germline ends. The CDR3 runs 15 residues. In DNA, the CDR3 is TGTGCCAGTAGCCCCCGCGGAATAGGGGGTTACGAGCAGTACTTC. It specifies CASSPRGIGGYEQYF.

The chain has TRBV6-4 and TRBJ2-7, with TRBD1 matching 8 bases. The CDR3 covers 12 residues. CDR1 MRHNA and CDR2 SNTAGT come from the germline V gene. J was trimmed by 3 bases and V by 8 bases; bases with no gene match: 3. CDR3 in amino acids: CASLTGGYEQYF. CDR3 nucleotide sequence: TGTGCCAGCTTAACAGGGGGCTACGAGCAGTACTTC.

This clone was detected only once. The V gene is TRBV2, the J gene TRBJ2-3; D perhaps matches TRBD1 (5 bases). The CDR3 covers 14 residues. The germline CDR1 and CDR2 sequences are SNHLY and FYNNEI. Trimming took off 6 bases at V and 0 bases at J, with 10 bases between the two ends. The CDR3 nucleotides read TGTGCCAGCAGCAGGGAACCTAGCACAGATACGCAGTATTTT. Its protein is CASSREPSTDTQYF.

The V and J genes are TRBV10-1 and TRBJ2-1; TRBD2 matches 12 bases. This CDR3 region has 16 residues. V dropped 3 bases and J dropped 7; count of bases not matched to a gene: 7. Germline loops: CDR1 WNHNN, CDR2 SYGVQD (reference sequence). CDR3 nucleotide sequence: TGCGCCAGCAGTGAACTAGCGGGGGGAGGCTTGAATGAGCAGTTCTTC. This codes for CASSELAGGGLNEQFF.

The chain carries TRBV18 and TRBJ1-1; 11 positions match TRBD1. With V trimmed by 3 bases and J by 4 bases, 4 bases remained unmatched. Germline lookup yields CDR1 KGHSH and CDR2 LQKENI. The CDR3 has 15 amino acids. In DNA, the CDR3 is TGTGCCAGCTCACCTTGGACAGGGGGCGGCACTGAAGCTTTCTTT. Translation: CASSPWTGGGTEAFF.

This rearrangement joins TRBV6-5 to TRBJ1-5, with D perhaps TRBD1 (5 bases). In germline, CDR1 is MNHEY, CDR2 SVGAGI. Trimming pared 2 bases from V and 6 bases from J, leaving 8 bases between. This CDR3 has 13 residues. The CDR3 DNA reads as TGTGCCAGCAGTTACGGGGGAGGTCAGCCCCAGCATTTT. This gives the protein CASSYGGGQPQHF.

V is TRBV9 and J is TRBJ2-2; 7 bases fit TRBD1. V trimming: 5 bases; J trimming: 4 bases; junction bases outside the gene matches: 8. Germline loops: CDR1 SGDLS, CDR2 YYNGEE. The CDR3 length is 15 residues. CDR3 DNA: TGTGCCAGCAGACCCGACAGGGATGTCACCGGGGAGCTGTTTTTT. Amino acid sequence: CASRPDRDVTGELFF.

The chain is built from TRBV30 and TRBJ2-5, with 8 positions matching TRBD2. Germline lookup yields CDR1 GTSNPN and CDR2 SVGIG (reference sequence). J gave up 4 bases and V 0 bases, and 7 bases lay outside the gene matches. CDR3 length: 15 residues. CDR3 amino acids: CAWSVQSGGGETQYF. In DNA form, the CDR3 reads TGTGCCTGGAGTGTACAAAGCGGGGGCGGAGAGACCCAGTACTTC.

The chain joins TRBV11-2 to TRBJ1-1; D call uncertain. Germline V gene sequence: CDR1 SGHAT, CDR2 FQNNGV. Trimming left V 5 bases short and J 3 bases short, with 7 bases between. This CDR3 is 12 amino acids long. The CDR3 spells CASSPKHTEAFF. CDR3 DNA: TGTGCCAGCAGCCCGAAGCACACTGAAGCTTTCTTT.

The gene calls are TRBV5-8 and TRBJ2-3; 11 bases are shared with TRBD2. There are 16 residues in the CDR3. Germline CDR1 SGHTS, CDR2 YDEGEE. The V segment lost 4 bases and the J segment 2 bases; nucleotides outside the gene matches: 6. The CDR3 protein is CASSPRLAGTTDTQYF. As DNA, the CDR3 is TGTGCCAGCAGCCCCCGACTAGCGGGGACCACAGATACGCAGTATTTT.